This TCR beta chain appears in the sequencing data of a study of CD8+ T cells in alopecia areata. Overall study results and limits: In patients, TCRs were shared less clearly than in mice, and HLA may possibly be involved. It was observed that many expanded lesional clones persisted in scalp and blood during tofacitinib.

About this clone itself: Its specificity is unknown.

The authors extracted RNA and reverse transcribed it into cDNA as the sequencing template. TCRdb's copy holds only in-frame clones and misses some; the assay was immunoSEQ multiplex PCR. The data contain about 140,000 clones, about 88% of them singletons. Stated treatment: oral pan-JAK inhibitor, 5-10 mg twice daily. Germline lookup yields CDR1 MGHDK and CDR2 SYGVNS. This CDR3 region has 12 residues. V dropped 6 bases and J dropped 3 bases, with 9 bases sitting between them. This TCR derives from a human donor with alopecia areata. This chain uses TRBV25-1 with TRBJ2-7; tentative D call: TRBD1 (6 bases). The specimen was CD8+ T cells sorted from blood, collected at week 4, from a patient treated with tofacitinib. DNA for the CDR3: TGTGCCAGCAGGGACAGCCTCTACGAGCAGTACTTC. Residues: CASRDSLYEQYF.